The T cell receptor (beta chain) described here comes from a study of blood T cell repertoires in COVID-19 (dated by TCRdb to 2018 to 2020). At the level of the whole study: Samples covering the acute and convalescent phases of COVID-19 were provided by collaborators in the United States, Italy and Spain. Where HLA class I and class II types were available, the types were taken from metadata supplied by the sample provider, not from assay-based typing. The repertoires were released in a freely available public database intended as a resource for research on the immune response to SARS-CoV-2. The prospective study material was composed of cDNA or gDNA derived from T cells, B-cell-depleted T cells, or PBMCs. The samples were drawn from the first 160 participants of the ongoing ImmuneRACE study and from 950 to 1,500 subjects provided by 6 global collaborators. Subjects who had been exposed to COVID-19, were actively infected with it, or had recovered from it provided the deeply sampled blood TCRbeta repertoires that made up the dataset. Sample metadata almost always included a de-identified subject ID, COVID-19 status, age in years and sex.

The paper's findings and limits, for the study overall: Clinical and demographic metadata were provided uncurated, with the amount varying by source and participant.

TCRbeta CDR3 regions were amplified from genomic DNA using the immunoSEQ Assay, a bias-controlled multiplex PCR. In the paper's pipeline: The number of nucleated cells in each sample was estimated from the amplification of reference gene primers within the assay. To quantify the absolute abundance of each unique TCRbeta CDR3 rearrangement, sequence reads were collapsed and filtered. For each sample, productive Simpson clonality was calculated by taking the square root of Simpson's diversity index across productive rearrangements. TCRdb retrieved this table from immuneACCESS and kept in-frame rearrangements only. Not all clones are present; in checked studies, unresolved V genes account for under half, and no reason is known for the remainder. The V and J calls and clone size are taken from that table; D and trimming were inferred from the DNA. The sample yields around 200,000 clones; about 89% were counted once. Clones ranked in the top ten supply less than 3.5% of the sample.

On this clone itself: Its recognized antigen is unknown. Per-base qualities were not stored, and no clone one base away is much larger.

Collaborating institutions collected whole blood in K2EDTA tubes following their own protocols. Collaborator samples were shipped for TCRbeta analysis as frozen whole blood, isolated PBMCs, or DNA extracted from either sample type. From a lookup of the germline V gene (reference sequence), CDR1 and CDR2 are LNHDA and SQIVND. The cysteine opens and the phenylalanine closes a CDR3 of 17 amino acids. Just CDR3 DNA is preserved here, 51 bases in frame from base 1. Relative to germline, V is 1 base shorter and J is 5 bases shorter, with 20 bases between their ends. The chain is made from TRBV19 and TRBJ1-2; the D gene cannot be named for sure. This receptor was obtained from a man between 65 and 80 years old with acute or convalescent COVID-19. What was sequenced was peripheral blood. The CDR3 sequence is CASSIGAAVVPLYGYTF. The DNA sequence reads TGTGCCAGTAGTATAGGGGCAGCGGTAGTCCCCCTATATGGCTACACCTTC.